This section outlines one TCR beta chain sequence together with its context. As yet, its antigen is unknown. These data are taken from a study of OX40 agonist ivuxolimab in advanced cancers. Profiling relied on immunoSEQ multiplex PCR, and the TCRdb table lists in-frame clones only, not all of them. The table has approximately 30,000 clones, 75% to 90% seen once. The study, taken as a whole, reports: Blood T cells, both CD4+ and CD8+, expanded clonally by week 6 at 0.1 to 3.0 mg/kg.

Trimming cost V 1 base and J 4 bases, with 7 bases left between them. This CDR3 is built from 13 residues. Germline loops: CDR1 MDHEN, CDR2 SYDVKM. This chain joins TRBV28 and TRBJ1-2; D gene ambiguous. Specimen: CD4+ or CD8+ T cells sorted from blood, collected in a trial of the OX40 agonist ivuxolimab. This sequence originates from an adult with an advanced solid tumor such as melanoma, head and neck, liver or kidney cancer. The CDR3 loop is CASSLSDGYGYTF. Here the CDR3 DNA reads TGTGCCAGCAGTTTATCTGACGGCTATGGCTACACCTTC.